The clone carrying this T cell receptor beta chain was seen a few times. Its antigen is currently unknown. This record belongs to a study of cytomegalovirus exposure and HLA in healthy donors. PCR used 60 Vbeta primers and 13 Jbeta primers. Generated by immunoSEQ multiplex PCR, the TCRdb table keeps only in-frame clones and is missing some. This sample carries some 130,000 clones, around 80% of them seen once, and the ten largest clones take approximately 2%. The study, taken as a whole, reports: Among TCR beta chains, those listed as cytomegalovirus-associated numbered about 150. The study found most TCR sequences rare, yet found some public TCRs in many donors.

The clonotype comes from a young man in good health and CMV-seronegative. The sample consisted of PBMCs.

The CDR3 DNA is TGTGCCAGCAGAGGAGCGGCCGGGGAGCTGTTTTTT. This gives the protein CASRGAAGELFF. V and J are TRBV6-5 and TRBJ2-2, with D maybe TRBD2 (5 bases). CDR1 and CDR2 (germline): MNHEY, SVGAGI. The CDR3 runs to 12 residues. V gave up 6 bases and J gave up 6 bases, with 8 bases separating them.